This TCR beta chain appears in the sequencing data of a study of cytomegalovirus exposure and HLA in healthy donors. Losses at the gene ends were 7 bases for V and 2 bases for J; bases not matched to a gene: 13. The CDR3 sequence is 16 residues long. Germline V lookup: CDR1 SQVTM, CDR2 ANQGSEA. PCR involved 60 Vbeta and 13 Jbeta primers. Per the original data handling: Unique TCR beta chains totaled roughly 80 million in a later count, with roughly 10 million of them shared. The repertoire was sequenced with immunoSEQ multiplex PCR; TCRdb's copy has only in-frame clones and lacks some. The V and J calls and clone size are taken from that table; D and trimming were inferred from the DNA. Of around 120,000 clones detected, 75% to 85% appear once; the ten largest clones hold 8.5% to 10%. Study-wide results and limits: With further analysis later on, most CMV-associated TCR beta chains appeared HLA-restricted. Analysis performed later found about 17,000 TCR beta sequences associated with HLA alleles at 0.05 false discovery rate.

With regard to this clone: Its target is unknown.

The chain uses TRBV29-1 and TRBJ2-5; 10 bases align to TRBD1. Sequencing used PBMCs. This clonotype was obtained from a female donor in good health and CMV-seropositive. CDR3: CSGSPGQGPAQETQYF. In nucleotides, the CDR3 is TGCAGCGGTTCCCCGGGACAGGGGCCGGCACAAGAGACCCAGTACTTC.